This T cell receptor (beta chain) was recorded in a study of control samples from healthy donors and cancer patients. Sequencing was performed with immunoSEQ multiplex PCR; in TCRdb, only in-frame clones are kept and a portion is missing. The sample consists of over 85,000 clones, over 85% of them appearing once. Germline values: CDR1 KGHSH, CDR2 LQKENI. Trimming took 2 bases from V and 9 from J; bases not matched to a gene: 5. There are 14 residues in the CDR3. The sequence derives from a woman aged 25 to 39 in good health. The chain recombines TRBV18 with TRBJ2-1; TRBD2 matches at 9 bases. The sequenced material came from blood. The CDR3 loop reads CASSPVAGGREQFF. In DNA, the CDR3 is TGTGCCAGCTCACCAGTTGCGGGGGGGCGTGAGCAGTTCTTC. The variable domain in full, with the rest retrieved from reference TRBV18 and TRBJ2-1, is NAGVMQNPRHLVRRRGQEARLRCSPMKGHSHVYWYRQLPEEGLKFMVYLQKENIIDESGMPKERFSAEFPKEGPSILRIQQVVRGDSAAYFCASSPVAGGREQFFGPGTRLTVL.